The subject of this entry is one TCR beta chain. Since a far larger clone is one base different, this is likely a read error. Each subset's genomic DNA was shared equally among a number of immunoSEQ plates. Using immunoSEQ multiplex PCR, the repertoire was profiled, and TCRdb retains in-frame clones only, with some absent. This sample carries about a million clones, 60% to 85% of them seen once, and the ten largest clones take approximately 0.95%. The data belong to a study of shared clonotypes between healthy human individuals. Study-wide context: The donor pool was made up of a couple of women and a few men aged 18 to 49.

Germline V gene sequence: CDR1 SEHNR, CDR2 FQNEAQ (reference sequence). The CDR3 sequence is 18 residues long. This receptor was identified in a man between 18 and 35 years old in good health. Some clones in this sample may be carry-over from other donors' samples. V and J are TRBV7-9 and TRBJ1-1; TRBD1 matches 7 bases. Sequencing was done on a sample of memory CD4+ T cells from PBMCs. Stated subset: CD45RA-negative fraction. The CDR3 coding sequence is TGTGCCAACAGCCCACCAGTAGTCGGACAGGTGATGAACACTGAAGCTTTCTTT. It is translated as CANSPPVVGQVMNTEAFF.